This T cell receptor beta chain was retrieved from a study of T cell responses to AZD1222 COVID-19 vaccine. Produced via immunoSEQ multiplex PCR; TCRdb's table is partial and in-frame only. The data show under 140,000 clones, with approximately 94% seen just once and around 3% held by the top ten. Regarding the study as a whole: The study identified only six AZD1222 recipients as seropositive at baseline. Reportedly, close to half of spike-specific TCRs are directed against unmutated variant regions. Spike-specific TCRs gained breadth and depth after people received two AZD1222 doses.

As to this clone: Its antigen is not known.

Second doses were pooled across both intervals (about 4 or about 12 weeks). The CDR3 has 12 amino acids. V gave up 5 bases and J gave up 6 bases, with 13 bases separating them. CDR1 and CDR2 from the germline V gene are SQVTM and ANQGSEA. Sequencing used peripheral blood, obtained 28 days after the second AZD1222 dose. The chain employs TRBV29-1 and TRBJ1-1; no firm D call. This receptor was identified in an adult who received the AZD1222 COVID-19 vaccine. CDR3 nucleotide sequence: TGCAGCGTTAGGGTGGGAAACGCTGAAGCTTTCTTT. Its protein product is CSVRVGNAEAFF.